These 28 T cell receptor beta chains were all obtained from the same sample, sequenced in a study of spatial heterogeneity in lung cancer (dated by TCRdb to the late 2010s). Libraries came from 5' RACE. This sample was sequenced with a NextSeq 500. TCRdb trimmed the raw reads at Q25, called clones with MiXCR and kept productive beta chains. Rows merge per CDR3 protein into single entries with the most common DNA and genes. Across this sample there are over 50,000 distinct CDR3 sequences, with approximately 6.3% seen only once. The ten largest clones represent roughly 14% of the sample. Interpreted using the paper, the time point label stands for: sample taken at primary tumor resection. The sequencing used PBMCs, collected at surgery. These receptors were taken from a female donor with early-stage non-small cell lung cancer.

This clonotype was counted at least ten times. The chain is built from TRBV10-3 and TRBJ2-5; 10 bases are a match to TRBD2. From germline, CDR1 is ENHRY and CDR2 SYGVKD. Trimming at V came to 8 bases and at J to 3 bases, leaving 9 bases not matched to a gene. CDR3 size: 15 residues. The CDR3 nucleotides are TGTGCCATCCGCGAACCGGGGACTAGCGAAGAGACCCAGTACTTC. Protein: CAIREPGTSEETQYF.

This clonotype was counted ten times or more. The chain carries TRBV7-3 and TRBJ1-1, with a tentative D call TRBD1 (5 bases). The CDR3 consists of 13 residues. V dropped 2 bases and J dropped 7 bases, with 11 bases sitting between them. Germline CDR1 SGHTA, CDR2 FQGTGA. CDR3 nucleotide sequence: TGTGCCAGCAGCTTAGGGGGAGGTCGTGAAGCTTTCTTT. Protein: CASSLGGGREAFF.

The genes are TRBV6-1 and TRBJ1-2, with TRBD1 as a possible D gene (5 bases). The V end was cut by 6 bases, the J end by 4 bases, with 12 bases between. CDR1 and CDR2 from the germline V gene are MNHNS and SASEGT. CDR3 length: 13 amino acids. The CDR3, as DNA: TGTGCCAGCAGGCGGGACGTCCTCTATGGCTACACCTTC. It is translated as CASRRDVLYGYTF.

This clonotype was seen repeatedly, ten times or more. The chain joins TRBV20-1 to TRBJ2-7, with D maybe TRBD1 (7 bases). CDR3 size: 14 residues. The germline V gene has CDR1 DFQATT and CDR2 SNEGSKA (reference sequence). Trimming took 3 bases from V and 4 from J, leaving 16 bases between them. This CDR3 is CSARIGGTDYEQYV. The CDR3 nucleotides are TGCAGTGCTAGGATTGGAGGGACAGATTACGAGCAGTACGTC.

V gene TRBV7-9 combines with J gene TRBJ2-1, with 9 bases lining up with TRBD2. V trimming: 5 bases; J trimming: 3 bases; junction bases outside the gene matches: 8. Germline V gene sequence: CDR1 SEHNR, CDR2 FQNEAQ (reference sequence). This CDR3 contains 16 residues. The CDR3 region is CASSPRGLAVYNEQFF. CDR3 DNA: TGTGCCAGCAGCCCCCGGGGACTAGCTGTCTACAATGAGCAGTTCTTC.

This clonotype was recorded many times. The V gene is TRBV28, the J gene TRBJ1-2, with 11 bases lining up with TRBD1. The CDR3 totals 15 residues. CDR1 is MDHEN, CDR2 SYDVKM, per germline. V dropped 7 bases and J dropped 6; count of bases not matched to a gene: 10. The CDR3 nucleotides read TGTGCCAGCATCGCCCCGGGACAGGGGGTTCATGGCTACACCTTC. Translated, it gives CASIAPGQGVHGYTF.

This clonotype has just a few counts. This sequence joins TRBV20-1 and TRBJ1-6; D not resolved. The CDR3 totals 14 residues. Trimming pared 6 bases from V and 8 bases from J, leaving 17 bases between. CDR1 and CDR2 from the germline V gene are DFQATT and SNEGSKA (reference sequence). The CDR3: CSALGHSGDSPLHF. For the CDR3, the DNA is TGCAGTGCCTTGGGTCACAGTGGCGATTCACCCCTCCACTTT.

This clonotype appeared a few times. The chain is built from TRBV14 and TRBJ2-3; 8 positions match TRBD2. Germline V CDR1 and CDR2: SGHDN, FVKESK. This CDR3 spans 16 amino acids. V was clipped by 1 base and J by 2 bases; unmatched bases: 5. This chain's CDR3 is CASSQVGGGFTDTQYF. The CDR3 region has the DNA TGTGCCAGCAGCCAAGTCGGCGGGGGGTTCACAGATACGCAGTATTTT.

The gene calls are TRBV5-4 and TRBJ2-5; D call uncertain. The CDR3 covers 14 residues. Germline CDR1 SGHNT, CDR2 YYREEE (reference sequence). The V end lost 4 bases, the J end lost 8 bases, and 18 bases lay between the germline ends. The CDR3 region has the DNA TGTGCCAGCAGCATTCTACTGACGGATAACACCCAGTACTTC. It is translated as CASSILLTDNTQYF. Using reference TRBV5-4 and TRBJ2-5 for the parts outside the CDR3, the full variable domain is ETGVTQSPTHLIKTRGQQVTLRCSSQSGHNTVSWYQQALGQGPQFIFQYYREEENGRGNFPPRFSGLQFPNYSSELNVNALELDDSALYLCASSILLTDNTQYFGPGTRLLVL.

In this sample, this clonotype turned up many times. This chain joins TRBV11-2 and TRBJ2-2; TRBD2 agrees at 7 bases. Germline-derived CDR1 and CDR2 are SGHAT and FQNNGV. This CDR3 region has 17 residues. Germline trimming cut 7 bases from V and 4 bases from J; bases unmatched to any gene: 15. The CDR3 protein is CASTLPSGAASTGELFF. CDR3 in DNA: TGTGCCAGCACCCTCCCGAGCGGGGCTGCGAGCACCGGGGAGCTGTTTTTT.

This clonotype was observed a handful of times. The chain has TRBV6-5 and TRBJ2-1, with D possibly TRBD1 on 5 matching bases. Deletions cut 10 bases from V and 7 bases from J, with 17 bases between. Germline CDR1 is MNHEY and CDR2 is SVGAGI. This CDR3 is built from 13 residues. In DNA, the CDR3 is TGTGCCACTAACCGAAGGGGATCTAATGAGCAGTTCTTC. Its translation is CATNRRGSNEQFF.

The rearrangement joins TRBV12-3 or TRBV12-4 to TRBJ1-6; D may be TRBD1 (6 bases). The CDR3 length is 14 residues. V was clipped by 5 bases and J by 7 bases, with 12 bases between them. Here the CDR3 DNA reads TGTGCCAGCAGTCCAAAGCAGGGGAATTCACCCCTCCACTTT. Amino acids: CASSPKQGNSPLHF.

This sequence joins TRBV16 and TRBJ1-5; D gene ambiguous. This CDR3 contains 15 residues. Looked up from germline, CDR1 is KGHSY and CDR2 is FQNENV. The germline V and J ends were trimmed by 0 bases and 0 bases, with 6 bases remaining between them. Here the CDR3 DNA reads TGTGCCAGCAGCCAATCAGGGATTAGCAATCAGCCCCAGCATTTT. Its translation: CASSQSGISNQPQHF.

This clonotype was counted many times. This chain connects TRBV3-1 to TRBJ2-1; D possibly uses TRBD1 or TRBD2 (5 bases each). The CDR3 loop spans 16 amino acids. Germline-derived CDR1 and CDR2 are LGHDT and YNNKEL (reference sequence). V was trimmed by 4 bases and J by 0 bases, leaving 13 bases between them. In DNA form, the CDR3 reads TGTGCCAGCAGCCCCCTGGGGACGAGCTCCTACAATGAGCAGTTCTTC. Translation: CASSPLGTSSYNEQFF.

This clonotype was counted ten times or more. The rearrangement links TRBV29-1 to TRBJ1-2; a possible D gene is TRBD1 (6 bases). V was trimmed by 3 bases and J by 5 bases, leaving 13 bases between them. This CDR3 has 13 residues. Germline CDR1 SQVTM, CDR2 ANQGSEA. The CDR3 is CSVDWDTPYGYTF. CDR3 sequence (DNA): TGCAGCGTTGACTGGGACACCCCATATGGCTACACCTTC. The variable domain in full, with the rest retrieved from reference TRBV29-1 and TRBJ1-2, is SAVISQKPSRDICQRGTSLTIQCQVDSQVTMMFWYRQQPGQSLTLIATANQGSEATYESGFVIDKFPISRPNLTFSTLTVSNMSPEDSSIYLCSVDWDTPYGYTFGSGTRLTVV.

This clonotype was seen only a few times. The chain has TRBV20-1 and TRBJ1-5, with 8 bases identical to TRBD1. Germline values: CDR1 DFQATT, CDR2 SNEGSKA (reference sequence). The CDR3 covers 14 residues. Trimming cost V 3 bases and J 5 bases; bases outside gene matches: 6. This CDR3 reads CSARTDRDYQPQHF. The CDR3 nucleotides are TGCAGTGCTAGGACGGACAGGGATTATCAGCCCCAGCATTTT.

This clonotype was counted at least ten times. J is TRBJ2-3 and V is TRBV12-3 or TRBV12-4; D is ambiguous. Trimming took off 6 bases at V and 2 bases at J, with 0 bases between the two ends. The CDR3 is 10 amino acids. The CDR3, as DNA: TGTGCCAGCAGCACAGATACGCAGTATTTT. It is translated as CASSTDTQYF.

This clonotype was picked up many times. The chain employs TRBV7-6 and TRBJ1-5; D not certain. CDR1 and CDR2 from the germline V gene are SGHVS and FNYEAQ. V lost 5 bases and J 6 bases, leaving 14 bases between the germline ends. The CDR3 runs to 14 residues. The CDR3 region has the DNA TGTGCCAGCAGCCCCTCGCCCTCAGGTCAGCCCCAGCATTTT. It is translated as CASSPSPSGQPQHF.

This clonotype occurred many times. This chain uses TRBV5-1 with TRBJ2-1, with TRBD2 matching over 7 bases. The length of the CDR3 is 16 residues. V shed 5 bases, J shed 7 bases, and the junction held 15 bases outside the gene matches. In germline, CDR1 is SGHRS, CDR2 YFSETQ. Here the CDR3 reads CASSWVGRAEGNEQFF. The CDR3 DNA sequence: TGCGCCAGCAGTTGGGTTGGGAGGGCCGAAGGGAATGAGCAGTTCTTC.

This clonotype showed up many times. The chain employs TRBV6-5 and TRBJ1-3; 7 nucleotides match TRBD1. Germline V CDR1 and CDR2: MNHEY, SVGAGI. CDR3 length: 14 residues. Trimming cost V 7 bases and J 0 bases; bases outside gene matches: 3. The CDR3 is CASTRDSSGNTIYF. The CDR3 DNA reads TGTGCCAGCACCCGGGACAGCTCTGGAAACACCATATATTTT.

This clonotype was seen more than once but under ten times. This chain joins TRBV25-1 and TRBJ2-3, with 9 nucleotides matching TRBD1. V shed 5 bases and J 1 base; nucleotides not matched to a gene: 7. Germline CDR1 and CDR2: MGHDK and SYGVNS. CDR3 size: 16 residues. The CDR3 DNA reads as TGTGCCAGCAGTACTTACCGGGACAGGGGCACAGATACGCAGTATTTT. Its translation: CASSTYRDRGTDTQYF.

This clonotype was picked up many times. V usage is TRBV5-5 and J usage is TRBJ1-1, with a weak D call TRBD1 (5 bases). The CDR3 length is 15 residues. In germline, CDR1 is SGHKS, CDR2 YYEKEE (reference sequence). Between the trimmed V and J ends, which lost 1 base and 5 bases, there was a span of 15 bases. CDR3 amino acids: CASSLPQTWGTEAFF. As DNA, the CDR3 is TGTGCCAGCAGCTTGCCCCAGACCTGGGGGACTGAAGCTTTCTTT.

The rearrangement links TRBV6-1 to TRBJ1-1; D remains unclear. Germline CDR1 reads MNHNS; CDR2 reads SASEGT. V was clipped by 7 bases and J by 4 bases, with 13 bases between them. The CDR3 loop spans 13 amino acids. The CDR3 sequence is CASTPLAGTEAFF. The CDR3 bases are TGTGCCAGCACCCCCCTAGCGGGCACTGAAGCTTTCTTT.

This clonotype occurred many times. The rearrangement uses TRBV6-5 and TRBJ1-2, with D possibly being TRBD1 (5 bases). The CDR3 runs to 16 residues. Germline CDR1 and CDR2: MNHEY and SVGAGI. V gave up 4 bases and J gave up 3 bases, with 18 bases separating them. The DNA of the CDR3 is TGTGCCAGCAGTTCCGGGACCTTCATTAGGGACTATGGCTACACCTTC. Protein sequence: CASSSGTFIRDYGYTF.

This clonotype showed up many times. The V gene is TRBV20-1, the J gene TRBJ1-2, with TRBD1 matching 8 bases. Germline-derived CDR1 and CDR2 are DFQATT and SNEGSKA (reference sequence). V shed 3 bases, J shed 4 bases, and the junction held 7 bases outside the gene matches. The CDR3 spans 14 residues. CDR3 bases: TGCAGTGCTAGGCCCCCAGGGGGCGGCTATGGCTACACCTTC. Protein product: CSARPPGGGYGYTF.

The V and J genes are TRBV6-6 and TRBJ1-1, with 10 positions matching TRBD1. V shed 7 bases, J shed 4 bases, and the junction held 6 bases outside the gene matches. The CDR3 extends over 14 amino acids. Germline V gene sequence: CDR1 MNHNY, CDR2 SVGAGI (reference sequence). The CDR3 loop is CASTQGQGGTEAFF. The CDR3 DNA reads TGTGCCAGCACCCAAGGACAGGGGGGCACTGAAGCTTTCTTT.

This clonotype was detected a few times. The CDR3 DNA reads TGCGCCAGCAGCCATGTGGCGGGAGGCAGCTACGAGCAGTACTTC. This translates into CASSHVAGGSYEQYF. The rearrangement joins TRBV4-1 to TRBJ2-7, with TRBD2 identical over 8 bases. Germline V lookup: CDR1 MGHRA, CDR2 YSYEKL. The trim removed 3 bases at V and 3 bases at J, leaving 7 bases unmatched. The CDR3 length is 15 residues.

V gene TRBV10-3 combines with J gene TRBJ1-2; 8 nucleotides match TRBD1. The CDR3 consists of 13 residues. Germline CDR1 reads ENHRY; CDR2 reads SYGVKD. With 4 bases clipped from V and 5 bases from J, the junction kept 3 bases outside the gene matches. The CDR3 protein is CAISGDRTYGYTF. The CDR3 nucleotides read TGTGCCATCAGTGGGGACAGGACATATGGCTACACCTTC.